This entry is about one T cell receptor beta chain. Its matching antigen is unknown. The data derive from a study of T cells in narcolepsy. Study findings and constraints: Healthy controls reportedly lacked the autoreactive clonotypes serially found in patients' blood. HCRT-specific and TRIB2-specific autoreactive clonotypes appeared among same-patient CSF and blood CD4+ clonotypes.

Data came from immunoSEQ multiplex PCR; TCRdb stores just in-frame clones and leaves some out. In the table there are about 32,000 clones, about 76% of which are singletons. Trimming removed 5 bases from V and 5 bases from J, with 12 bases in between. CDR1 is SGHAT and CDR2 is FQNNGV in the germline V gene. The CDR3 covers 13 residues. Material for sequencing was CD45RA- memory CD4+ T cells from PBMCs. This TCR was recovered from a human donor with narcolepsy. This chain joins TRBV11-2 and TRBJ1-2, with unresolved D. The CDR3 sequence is CASSPNGDYGYTF. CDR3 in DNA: TGTGCCAGCAGCCCAAATGGGGATTATGGCTACACCTTC. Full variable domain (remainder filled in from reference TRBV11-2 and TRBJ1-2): EAGVAQSPRYKIIEKRQSVAFWCNPISGHATLYWYQQILGQGPKLLIQFQNNGVVDDSQLPKDRFSAERLKGVDSTLKIQPAKLEDSAVYLCASSPNGDYGYTFGSGTRLTVV.